Included here is one T cell receptor beta chain sequence, with context. Its matching antigen is unknown. Trimming took off 0 bases at V and 4 bases at J, with 6 bases between the two ends. Germline assignment: CDR1 MNHEY and CDR2 SVGAGI. This CDR3 contains 14 residues. This specimen comes from a study of T cells in localized non-small cell lung cancer. The protocol was immunoSEQ multiplex PCR, while the TCRdb copy is restricted to in-frame clones and leaves out a portion. The profile shows roughly 53,000 clones, approximately 88% of them singletons. Notes on the study in general: Without multi-region sequencing, intratumor heterogeneity could not be excluded. T cell clonality was highest in uninvolved adjacent lung, above tumor. In adjacent lung, a median around 50 of the top 100 tumor clones were found. Greater blood T cell density accompanied longer overall survival.

The sequenced sample was peripheral blood mononuclear cells, obtained before any cancer treatment. The chain employs TRBV6-5 and TRBJ2-2; unclear D gene. The TCR originated in a man aged 40 to 70 with stage III lung adenocarcinoma. The chain's CDR3 is CASSYSRSTGELFF. CDR3 DNA sequence: TGTGCCAGCAGTTACTCGAGAAGCACCGGGGAGCTGTTTTTT.